These T cell receptor beta chains were read from a single sample in a study of beta chain features in type 1 diabetes. Data came from immunoSEQ multiplex PCR; TCRdb stores just in-frame clones and leaves some out. The repertoire has about 650,000 clones, around 11% of them found once; the top ten carry around 0.12%. Sequences were obtained from naive CD4+ T cells from blood. The origin of the receptors is a man aged 30 to 45 with type 1 diabetes. The CDR3 runs from the conserved cysteine through the conserved F or W.

j_gene: TRBJ2-2; v_gene: TRBV5-1; len: 12; CDR3aa: CASSIPTGELFF
j_gene: TRBJ2-3; v_gene: TRBV5-1; len: 13; CDR3aa: CASSGQGPDTQYF
j_gene: TRBJ1-5; v_gene: TRBV7-2; len: 16; CDR3aa: CASSLAGGNSNQPQHF
j_gene: TRBJ2-5; v_gene: TRBV28; len: 17; CDR3aa: CASSPQGAPSYQETQYF
j_gene: TRBJ2-3; v_gene: TRBV6-5; len: 16; CDR3aa: CASSSTSGGEWDTQYF
j_gene: TRBJ1-2; v_gene: TRBV7-2; len: 14; CDR3aa: CASSLGGRLPGYTF
j_gene: TRBJ1-2; v_gene: TRBV7-9; len: 13; CDR3aa: CASSSSTAYGYTF
j_gene: TRBJ2-1; v_gene: TRBV7-2; len: 15; CDR3aa: CASSSNPDRVNEQFF
j_gene: TRBJ1-3; v_gene: TRBV9; len: 13; CDR3aa: CASSESSGNTIYF
j_gene: TRBJ2-4; v_gene: TRBV5-1; len: 14; CDR3aa: CASSLGRAKNIQYF
j_gene: TRBJ1-4; v_gene: TRBV28; len: 17; CDR3aa: CASSPPAGRGPNEKLFF
j_gene: TRBJ1-2; v_gene: TRBV6-5; len: 14; CDR3aa: CASSYAWGSGGYTF
j_gene: TRBJ1-1; v_gene: TRBV18; len: 13; CDR3aa: CASSGRTGTEAFF
j_gene: TRBJ2-2; v_gene: TRBV29-1; len: 11; CDR3aa: CSVGGTGELFF
j_gene: TRBJ2-5; v_gene: TRBV9; len: 14; CDR3aa: CASSPSGGAETQYF
j_gene: TRBJ2-3; v_gene: TRBV27; len: 16; CDR3aa: CASSLRLVQRTDTQYF
j_gene: TRBJ2-5; v_gene: TRBV2; len: 12; CDR3aa: CASTPLGDRKDF
j_gene: TRBJ1-6; v_gene: TRBV6-5; len: 14; CDR3aa: CASSLGQLRSPLHF
j_gene: TRBJ2-7; v_gene: TRBV7-2; len: 13; CDR3aa: CASSLQQTYEQYF
j_gene: TRBJ2-3; v_gene: TRBV29-1; len: 13; CDR3aa: CSVGQGLGDTQYF
j_gene: TRBJ2-1; v_gene: TRBV28; len: 14; CDR3aa: CASRAGTGVGEQFF